This TCR beta chain was profiled in a study of blood T cell repertoires in COVID-19 (dated by TCRdb to about 2020). Looking at the study overall: The collaborator samples originated in the United States, Italy and Spain and spanned the acute and convalescent phases of COVID-19. The prospective study material was composed of cDNA or gDNA derived from T cells, B-cell-depleted T cells, or PBMCs. The dataset comprised deeply sampled blood TCRbeta repertoires from subjects exposed to, actively infected with, or recovered from COVID-19. The repertoires were made available in a free public database intended to serve as a resource for research on the immune response to SARS-CoV-2. Samples came from the ongoing ImmuneRACE study (first 160 participants) plus 1,254 subjects from 6 global collaborators. The sample metadata nearly always contained a de-identified subject ID, COVID-19 status, age in years and sex. HLA class I and class II types, where available, came from metadata supplied by the sample provider rather than from assay-based typing.

Via the germline V gene, CDR1 is SGHTS and CDR2 YDEGEE. Relative to germline, V is missing 3 bases and J is missing 4 bases, with 7 bases of the junction outside any gene match. The CDR3 holds 16 amino acids from the cysteine to the phenylalanine. Of the read, only the CDR3 DNA is kept; its 48 bases are in frame from base 1. The sample holds one count of this clone. What this receptor recognizes is not known. Base qualities are missing; no much larger clone stands one base away. What the study reported, not specific to this receptor: How much clinical and demographic metadata was included differed by source and by participant, and the metadata was provided uncurated.

Collaborating institutions collected whole blood in K2EDTA tubes following their own protocols. Collaborator samples were shipped for TCRbeta analysis as frozen whole blood, isolated PBMCs, or DNA extracted from either sample type. The immunoSEQ Assay, a bias-controlled multiplex PCR, was used to amplify TCRbeta CDR3 regions from genomic DNA. Turning to the authors' computational methods: The number of nucleated cells in each sample was estimated from the amplification of reference gene primers within the assay. To quantify the absolute abundance of each unique TCRbeta CDR3 rearrangement, sequence reads were collapsed and filtered. Productive Simpson clonality was computed per sample as the square root of Simpson's diversity index over productive rearrangements. TCRdb retrieved this table from immuneACCESS and kept in-frame rearrangements only. Not all clones are present; in checked studies, unresolved V genes account for under half, and no reason is known for the remainder. That table furnishes V, J and clone size, whereas the DNA furnished D and trimming. In all, the sample holds around 250,000 clones, and just under 85% of those were seen once. Jointly, the top ten make up approximately 1.9% of the sample.

The source of this sequence is an elderly woman with acute or convalescent COVID-19. The chain is made from TRBV5-8 and TRBJ2-2; TRBD1 agrees with 9 junctional bases. Sequenced input: peripheral blood. The CDR3 sequence is CASSSGDRAITGELFF. In nucleotide form, the sequence is TGTGCCAGCAGCTCCGGGGACAGGGCAATCACCGGGGAGCTGTTTTTT.